The 8 T cell receptor beta chains below come from one sample, sequenced in a study of technical replicates of blood from four donors. Produced via immunoSEQ multiplex PCR; TCRdb's table is partial and in-frame only. Of 85,000 to 100,000 clones detected, approximately 95% appear once; the ten largest clones hold less than 0.25%. The sample comprised T cells isolated from PBMCs. Receptors were obtained from a human donor in good health.

This chain uses TRBV2 with TRBJ2-5; 10 nucleotides align to TRBD2. From germline, CDR1 is SNHLY and CDR2 FYNNEI. V trimming: 9 bases; J trimming: 0 bases; junction bases outside the gene matches: 13. The CDR3 totals 17 residues. The CDR3 loop is CARTSTLAGVYQETQYF. In DNA form, the CDR3 reads TGTGCCAGGACGTCAACCCTAGCGGGAGTTTACCAAGAGACCCAGTACTTC.

The chain employs TRBV19 and TRBJ1-6, with TRBD1 matching over 7 bases. Germline CDR1 is LNHDA and CDR2 is SQIVND (reference sequence). CDR3 length: 15 amino acids. Unmatched junction bases numbered 14, after V lost 9 bases and J lost 9 bases. The CDR3 reads CASKREGANSSPLHF. In DNA, the CDR3 is TGTGCCAGCAAACGAGAGGGGGCGAATAGTTCACCCCTCCACTTT.

This chain uses TRBV4-1 with TRBJ2-1, with 10 nucleotides matching TRBD2. Germline V gene sequence: CDR1 MGHRA, CDR2 YSYEKL. The CDR3 loop spans 18 amino acids. The V segment lost 3 bases and the J segment 4 bases; nucleotides outside the gene matches: 12. Here the CDR3 reads CASSHFVTSGYGYNEQFF. CDR3 sequence (DNA): TGCGCCAGCAGCCATTTCGTGACTAGCGGGTATGGGTACAATGAGCAGTTCTTC.

The V call is TRBV6-6, the J call TRBJ1-2; D not certain. This CDR3 has 16 amino acids. V was shortened by 5 bases and J by 0 bases, with 16 bases between the two germline ends. Germline CDR1 reads MNHNY; CDR2 reads SVGAGI (reference sequence). In DNA, the CDR3 is TGTGCCAGCAGTCCCGGCAGGCCTAACACTAACTATGGCTACACCTTC. Encoded protein: CASSPGRPNTNYGYTF.

This chain connects TRBV6-5 to TRBJ1-1; D remains ambiguous. This CDR3 comprises 11 residues. CDR1 and CDR2 (germline): MNHEY, SVGAGI. V lost 7 bases and J lost 4, with 7 bases in between. DNA for the CDR3: TGTGCCAGCATTAGCAGCACTGAAGCTTTCTTT. Amino acid sequence: CASISSTEAFF.

The J gene is TRBJ2-3, the V gene TRBV18, with 7 bases aligning to TRBD1. V trimming: 2 bases; J trimming: 4 bases; junction bases outside the gene matches: 3. CDR1 and CDR2 from the germline V gene are KGHSH and LQKENI. This CDR3 comprises 14 residues. CDR3 region: CASSPETGPDTQYF. As DNA, the CDR3 is TGTGCCAGCTCACCAGAGACAGGGCCAGATACGCAGTATTTT.

The chain combines TRBV29-1 with TRBJ2-3, with 8 bases identical to TRBD2. The CDR3 has 17 amino acids. With 8 bases clipped from V and 2 bases from J, the junction kept 18 bases outside the gene matches. Germline V lookup: CDR1 SQVTM, CDR2 ANQGSEA. The CDR3 coding sequence is TGCAGCTTCCGAATAGCGGGAAGGGAAGTAATCACAGATACGCAGTATTTT. This codes for CSFRIAGREVITDTQYF.

The rearrangement uses TRBV15 and TRBJ2-1; TRBD2 matches at 8 bases. The CDR3 contains 16 residues. CDR1 and CDR2 (germline): LNHNV, YYDKDF (reference sequence). With V trimmed by 5 bases and J by 6 bases, 12 bases remained unmatched. The CDR3 here is CATSLWVGGALNEQFF. For the CDR3, the DNA is TGTGCCACCAGCCTATGGGTCGGGGGGGCCCTCAATGAGCAGTTCTTC.